The subject of this entry is one T cell receptor beta chain. In the authors' workflow: Amplification of reference gene primers was used by the study to estimate nucleated cell counts. The data were produced by immunoSEQ multiplex PCR, yet TCRdb's version contains in-frame clones alone and is incomplete. V, J and clone size were drawn from that table, and D and trimming were deduced from the DNA. The sample carries about 140,000 clones, 70% to 90% recorded once. These data come from a study of blood T cell repertoires in COVID-19. As for the study in general: Samples representing acute and convalescent COVID-19 were sourced from the United States, Italy and Spain. The analysed material was cDNA or gDNA that came from T cells, B-cell-depleted T cells, or PBMCs.

CDR1 and CDR2 (germline): SGHTA, FQGNSA. The CDR3 extends over 14 amino acids. V was trimmed by 3 bases and J by 5 bases, leaving 14 bases between them. This rearrangement joins TRBV7-2 to TRBJ2-7; a possible D gene is TRBD2 (6 bases). The sequenced sample was peripheral blood. The TCR sequence derives from a human donor in a cohort sampled during active COVID-19. CDR3 loop: CASSLIGTPNEQYF. The CDR3 DNA reads TGTGCCAGCAGCTTGATTGGGACTCCCAACGAGCAGTACTTC.